This record covers a single T cell receptor (beta chain). Its antigen is as yet unknown. The data were obtained in a study of cytomegalovirus exposure and HLA in healthy donors. The wider study: The study placed around 80% of its approximately 380 genotyped donors in the Caucasian-associated ancestry cluster. Study-wide results and caveats: Among TCR beta chains, those listed as cytomegalovirus-associated numbered about 160. Several top significant clusters appeared, in a later analysis, to be linked to common viral pathogens. The authors later found TCR association rates varying by HLA locus, with DRB1 most and HLA-C fewest.

PCR involved 60 Vbeta and 13 Jbeta primers. Generated by immunoSEQ multiplex PCR, the TCRdb table keeps only in-frame clones and is missing some. Among about 110,000 clones listed, 75% were seen once. This CDR3 has 13 residues. The germline V and J ends were trimmed by 5 bases and 8 bases, with 15 bases remaining between them. Germline V CDR1 and CDR2: MNHEY, SVGAGI. Sequenced: PBMCs. The rearrangement uses TRBV6-5 and TRBJ1-2; D is ambiguous. This receptor was taken from a man between 35 and 55 years old in good health and CMV-seronegative. The CDR3 coding sequence is TGTGCCAGCAGTCGAACAGCCGAGTGGGGCTACACCTTC. Its translation: CASSRTAEWGYTF.